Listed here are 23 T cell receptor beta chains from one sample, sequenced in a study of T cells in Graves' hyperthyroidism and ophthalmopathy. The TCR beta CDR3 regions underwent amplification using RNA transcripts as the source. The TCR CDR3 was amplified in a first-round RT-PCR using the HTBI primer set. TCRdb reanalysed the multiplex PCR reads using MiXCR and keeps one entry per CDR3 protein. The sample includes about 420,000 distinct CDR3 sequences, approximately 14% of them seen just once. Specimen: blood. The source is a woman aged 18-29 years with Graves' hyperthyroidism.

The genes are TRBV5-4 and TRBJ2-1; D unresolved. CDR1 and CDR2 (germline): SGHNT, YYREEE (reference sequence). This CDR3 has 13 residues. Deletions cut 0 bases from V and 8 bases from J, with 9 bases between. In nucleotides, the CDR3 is TGTGCCAGCAGCTTGGGAACCAAGGATGAGCAGTTCTTC. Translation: CASSLGTKDEQFF.

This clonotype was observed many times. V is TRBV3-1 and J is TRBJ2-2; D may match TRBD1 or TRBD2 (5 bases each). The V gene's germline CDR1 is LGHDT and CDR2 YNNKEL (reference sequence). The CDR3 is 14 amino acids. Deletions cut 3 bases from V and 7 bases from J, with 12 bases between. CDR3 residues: CASSQGTGRGELFF. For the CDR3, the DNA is TGTGCCAGCAGCCAGGGGACGGGCCGCGGGGAGCTGTTTTTT.

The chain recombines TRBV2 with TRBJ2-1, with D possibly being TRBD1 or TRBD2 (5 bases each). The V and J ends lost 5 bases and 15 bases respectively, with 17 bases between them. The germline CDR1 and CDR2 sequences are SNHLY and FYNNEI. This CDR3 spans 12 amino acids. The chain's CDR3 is CASSFEGQWLFF. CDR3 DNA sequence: TGTGCCAGCAGTTTTGAGGGGCAGTGGCTGTTCTTC.

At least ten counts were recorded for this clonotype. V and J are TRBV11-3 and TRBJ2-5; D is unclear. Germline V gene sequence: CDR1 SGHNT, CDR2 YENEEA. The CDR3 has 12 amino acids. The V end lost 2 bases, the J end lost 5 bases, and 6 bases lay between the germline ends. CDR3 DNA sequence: TGTGCCAGCAGCTTAAATGAGGAGACCCAGTACTTC. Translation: CASSLNEETQYF.

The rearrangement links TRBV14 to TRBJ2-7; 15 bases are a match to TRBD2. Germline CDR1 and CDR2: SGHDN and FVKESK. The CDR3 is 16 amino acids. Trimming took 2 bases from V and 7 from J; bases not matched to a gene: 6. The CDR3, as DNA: TGTGCCAGCAGCCAAACCTCGGGACTAGCGGGGGGTGAGCAGTACTTC. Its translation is CASSQTSGLAGGEQYF. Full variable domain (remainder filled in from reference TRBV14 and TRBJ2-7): EAGVTQFPSHSVIEKGQTVTLRCDPISGHDNLYWYRRVMGKEIKFLLHFVKESKQDESGMPNNRFLAERTGGTYSTLKVQPAELEDSGVYFCASSQTSGLAGGEQYFGPGTRLTVT.

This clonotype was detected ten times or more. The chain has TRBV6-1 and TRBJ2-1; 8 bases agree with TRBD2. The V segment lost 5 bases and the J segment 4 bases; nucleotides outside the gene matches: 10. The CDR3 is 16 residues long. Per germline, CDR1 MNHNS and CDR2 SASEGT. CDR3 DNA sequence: TGTGCCAGCAGTTCGGGGGGGGGCTTTCGTTACAATGAGCAGTTCTTC. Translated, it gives CASSSGGGFRYNEQFF.

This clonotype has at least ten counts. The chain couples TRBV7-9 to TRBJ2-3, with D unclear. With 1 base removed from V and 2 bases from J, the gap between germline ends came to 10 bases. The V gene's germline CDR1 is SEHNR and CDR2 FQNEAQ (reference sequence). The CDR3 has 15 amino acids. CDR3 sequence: CASSLGRGATDTQYF. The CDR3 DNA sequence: TGTGCCAGCAGCTTAGGTAGAGGAGCCACAGATACGCAGTATTTT.

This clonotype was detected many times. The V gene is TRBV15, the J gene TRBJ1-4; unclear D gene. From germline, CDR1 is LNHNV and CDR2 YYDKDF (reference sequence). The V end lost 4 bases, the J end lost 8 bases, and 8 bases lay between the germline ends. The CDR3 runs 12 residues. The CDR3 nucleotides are TGTGCCACCAGCAAAGGGAACGAAAAACTGTTTTTT. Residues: CATSKGNEKLFF.

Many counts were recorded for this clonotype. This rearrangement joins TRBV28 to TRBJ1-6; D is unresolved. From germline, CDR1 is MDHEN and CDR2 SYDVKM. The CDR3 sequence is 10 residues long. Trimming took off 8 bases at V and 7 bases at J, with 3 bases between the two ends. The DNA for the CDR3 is TGTGCCAGCGGGAATTCACCCCTCCACTTT. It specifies CASGNSPLHF.

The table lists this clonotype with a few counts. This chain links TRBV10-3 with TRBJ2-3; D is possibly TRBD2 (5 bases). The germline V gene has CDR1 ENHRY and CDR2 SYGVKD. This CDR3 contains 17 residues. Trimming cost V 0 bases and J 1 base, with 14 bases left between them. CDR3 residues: CAISESKLSGGTDTQYF. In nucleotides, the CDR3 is TGTGCCATCAGTGAGTCTAAACTAAGCGGCGGCACAGATACGCAGTATTTT.

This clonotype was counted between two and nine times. CDR3 region: CATSRDSLGARNQPQHF. CDR3 sequence (DNA): TGTGCCACCAGCAGAGATTCCTTAGGGGCCCGCAATCAGCCCCAGCATTTT. This chain uses TRBV15 with TRBJ1-5; D might be TRBD1 (5 bases). Trimming removed 0 bases from V and 2 bases from J, with 14 bases in between. Germline V gives CDR1 LNHNV, CDR2 YYDKDF (reference sequence). The CDR3 length is 17 residues.

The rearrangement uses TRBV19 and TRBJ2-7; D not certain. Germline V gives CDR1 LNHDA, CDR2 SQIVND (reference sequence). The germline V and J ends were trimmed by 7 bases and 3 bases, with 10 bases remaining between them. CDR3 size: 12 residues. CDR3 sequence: CASKGKDYEQYF. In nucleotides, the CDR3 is TGTGCCAGTAAAGGGAAGGACTACGAGCAGTACTTC.

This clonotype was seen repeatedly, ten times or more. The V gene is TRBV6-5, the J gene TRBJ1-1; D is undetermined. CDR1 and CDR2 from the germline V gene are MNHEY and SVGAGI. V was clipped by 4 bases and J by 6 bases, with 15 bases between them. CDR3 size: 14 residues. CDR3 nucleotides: TGTGCCAGCAGTTCAGAAAGGGAGGAGTCTGAAGCTTTCTTT. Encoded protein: CASSSEREESEAFF.

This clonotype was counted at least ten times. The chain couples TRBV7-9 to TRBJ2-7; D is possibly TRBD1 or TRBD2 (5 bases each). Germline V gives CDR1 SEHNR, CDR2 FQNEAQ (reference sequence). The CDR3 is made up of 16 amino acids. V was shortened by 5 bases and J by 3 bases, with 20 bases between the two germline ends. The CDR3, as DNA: TGTGCCAGCAGCCGCCGGGGCCCCTATAACGGCTACGAGCAGTACTTC. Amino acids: CASSRRGPYNGYEQYF.

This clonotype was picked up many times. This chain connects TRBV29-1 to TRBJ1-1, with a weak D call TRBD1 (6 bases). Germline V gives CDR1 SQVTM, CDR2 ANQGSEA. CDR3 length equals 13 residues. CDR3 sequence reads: CSYGATGNTEAFF. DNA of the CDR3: TGCAGTTATGGAGCGACAGGGAACACTGAAGCTTTCTTT.

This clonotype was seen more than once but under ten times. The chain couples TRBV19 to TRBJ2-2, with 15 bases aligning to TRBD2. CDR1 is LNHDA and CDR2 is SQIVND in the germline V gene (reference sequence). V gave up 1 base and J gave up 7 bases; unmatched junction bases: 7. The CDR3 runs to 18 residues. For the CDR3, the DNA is TGTGCCAGTAGTATAGGAATTCCGGGACTAGCGGGAGGCGGGGAGCTGTTTTTT. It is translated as CASSIGIPGLAGGGELFF.

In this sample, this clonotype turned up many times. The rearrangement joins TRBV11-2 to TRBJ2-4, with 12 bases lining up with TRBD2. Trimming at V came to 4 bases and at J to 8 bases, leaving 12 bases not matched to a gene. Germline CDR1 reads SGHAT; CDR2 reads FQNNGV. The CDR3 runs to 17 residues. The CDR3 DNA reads TGTGCCAGCAGCTCGACTAGCGGGGGCCTACTCGGGGACATTCAGTACTTC. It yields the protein CASSSTSGGLLGDIQYF.

As DNA, the CDR3 is TGTGCCAGCACCTTACACGCAGGGGGCCGCTACGAGCAGTACTTC. Protein: CASTLHAGGRYEQYF. This chain joins TRBV12-3 or TRBV12-4 and TRBJ2-7; 8 bases are a match to TRBD1. The CDR3 has 15 amino acids. The junction had 11 bases not matched to a gene; V was cut back by 7 bases and J by 3 bases.

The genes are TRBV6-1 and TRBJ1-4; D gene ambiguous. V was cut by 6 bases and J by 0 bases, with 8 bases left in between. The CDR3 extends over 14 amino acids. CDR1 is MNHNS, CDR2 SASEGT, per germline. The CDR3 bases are TGTGCCAGCAGGGAGAGTCCAACTAATGAAAAACTGTTTTTT. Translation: CASRESPTNEKLFF.

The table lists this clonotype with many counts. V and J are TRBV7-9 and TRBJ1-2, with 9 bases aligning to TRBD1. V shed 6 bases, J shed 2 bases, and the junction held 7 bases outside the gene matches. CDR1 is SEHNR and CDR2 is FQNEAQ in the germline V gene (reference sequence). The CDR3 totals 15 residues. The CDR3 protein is CASSLTGGANYGYTF. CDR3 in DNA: TGTGCCAGCAGTTTAACAGGGGGCGCGAACTATGGCTACACCTTC.

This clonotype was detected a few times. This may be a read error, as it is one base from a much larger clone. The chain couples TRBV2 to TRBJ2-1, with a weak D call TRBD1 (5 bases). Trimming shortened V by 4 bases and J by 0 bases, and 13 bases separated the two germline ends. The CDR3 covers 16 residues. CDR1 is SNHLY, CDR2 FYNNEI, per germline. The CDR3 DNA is TGTGCCAGCAGTGGGGTAGGGGTGAGCTCCTACAATGAGCAGTTCTTC. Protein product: CASSGVGVSSYNEQFF.

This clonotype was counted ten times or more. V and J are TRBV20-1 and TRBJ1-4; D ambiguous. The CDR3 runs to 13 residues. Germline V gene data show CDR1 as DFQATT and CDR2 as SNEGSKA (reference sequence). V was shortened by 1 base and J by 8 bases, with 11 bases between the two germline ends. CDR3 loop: CSARGDLGEKLFF. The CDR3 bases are TGCAGTGCTAGAGGCGACCTCGGGGAAAAACTGTTTTTT.

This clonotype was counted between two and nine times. CDR3 nucleotides: TGCGCCAGCAGCTCAGGACAGTCAGAGGAAAAACTGTTTTTT. This sequence encodes CASSSGQSEEKLFF. The rearrangement uses TRBV5-1 and TRBJ1-4, with a tentative D call TRBD1 (6 bases). Germline V gene data show CDR1 as SGHRS and CDR2 as YFSETQ. The CDR3 covers 14 residues. Trimming took 3 bases from V and 8 from J, leaving 14 bases between them.